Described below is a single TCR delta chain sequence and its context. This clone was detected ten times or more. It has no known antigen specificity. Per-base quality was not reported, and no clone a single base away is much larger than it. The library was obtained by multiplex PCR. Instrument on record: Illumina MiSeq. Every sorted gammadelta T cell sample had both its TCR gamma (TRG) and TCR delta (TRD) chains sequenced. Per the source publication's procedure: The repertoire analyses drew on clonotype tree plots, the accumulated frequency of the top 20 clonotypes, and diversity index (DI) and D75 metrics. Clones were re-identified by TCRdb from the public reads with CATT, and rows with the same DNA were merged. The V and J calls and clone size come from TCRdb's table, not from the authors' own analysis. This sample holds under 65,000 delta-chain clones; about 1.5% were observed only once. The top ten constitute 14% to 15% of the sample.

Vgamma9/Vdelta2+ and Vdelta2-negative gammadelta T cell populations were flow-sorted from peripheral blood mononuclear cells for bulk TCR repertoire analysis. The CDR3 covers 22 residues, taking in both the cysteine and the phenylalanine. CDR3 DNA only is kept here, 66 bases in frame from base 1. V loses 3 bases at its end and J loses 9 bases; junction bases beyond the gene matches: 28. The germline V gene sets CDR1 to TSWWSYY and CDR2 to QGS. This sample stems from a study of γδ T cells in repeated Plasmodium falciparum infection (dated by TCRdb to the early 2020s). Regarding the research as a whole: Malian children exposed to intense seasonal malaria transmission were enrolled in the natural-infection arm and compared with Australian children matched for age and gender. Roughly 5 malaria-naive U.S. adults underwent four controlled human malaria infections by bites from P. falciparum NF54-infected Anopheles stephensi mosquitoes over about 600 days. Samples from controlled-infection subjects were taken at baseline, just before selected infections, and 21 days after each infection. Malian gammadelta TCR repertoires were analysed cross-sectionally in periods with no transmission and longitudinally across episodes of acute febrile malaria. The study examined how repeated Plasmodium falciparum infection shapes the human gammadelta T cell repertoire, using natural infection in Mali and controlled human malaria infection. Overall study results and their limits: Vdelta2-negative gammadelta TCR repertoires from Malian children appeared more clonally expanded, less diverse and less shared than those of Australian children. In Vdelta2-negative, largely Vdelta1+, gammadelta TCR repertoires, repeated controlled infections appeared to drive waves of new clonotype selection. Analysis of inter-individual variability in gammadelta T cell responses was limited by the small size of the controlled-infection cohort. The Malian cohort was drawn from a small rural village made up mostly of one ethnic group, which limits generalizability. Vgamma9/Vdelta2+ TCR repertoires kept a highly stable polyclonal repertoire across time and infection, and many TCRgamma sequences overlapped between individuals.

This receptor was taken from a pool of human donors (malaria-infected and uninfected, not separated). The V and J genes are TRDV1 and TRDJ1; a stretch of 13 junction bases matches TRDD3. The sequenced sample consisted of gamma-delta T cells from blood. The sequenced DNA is TGTGCTCTTGGGGACCCACCCACACTTCCTACTTTTCTTTACTGGGGGATACGCGAACTCATCTTT. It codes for CALGDPPTLPTFLYWGIRELIF.